The entry below gives a single T cell receptor (beta chain) sequence along with its context. Its antigen is not known. Here immunoSEQ multiplex PCR was the method, and the copy in TCRdb shows in-frame clones only, minus some. The sample contains approximately 89,000 clones, 75% to 95% of which appear only once. The data were obtained in a study of graft-versus-host responses after intestinal transplantation. Overall study: The transplants performed in recipients were multivisceral, liver-intestinal, or isolated intestinal. Regarding the study as a whole: In patients with graft-donor T cell macrochimerism, allograft graft-versus-host to host-versus-graft clonal ratios were high. Early after transplant, HvG declines were associated with peak levels of circulating GvH clones.

The V end was cut by 0 bases, the J end by 6 bases, with 10 bases between. The V gene's germline CDR1 is SGHRS and CDR2 YFSETQ. The CDR3 is 14 amino acids. V and J are TRBV5-1 and TRBJ1-5; D might be TRBD1 (6 bases). The receptor's source is a human patient who received an intestinal transplant, so some T cells may come from the graft donor. The sample here was PBMCs, taken just under 460 days after intestinal transplant. CDR3 nucleotides: TGCGCCAGCAGCTTGGGGACAGCGGGTCAGCCCCAGCATTTT. It is translated as CASSLGTAGQPQHF.